A single T cell receptor beta chain is shown here with its context. Its antigen is not identified. The data are from a study of liver allograft versus peripheral blood T cells. Study details: Graft-liver T cell receptor repertoires were compared against recipient peripheral blood repertoires.

Regarding the study as a whole: There were reportedly differences between T cell receptor repertoires inside liver allografts and those in peripheral blood.

TCRdb re-called the reads with MiXCR, one entry per CDR3 protein. In the table there are some 16,000 distinct CDR3 sequences, around a fifth of which are singletons. The clonotype comes from a human patient who had a liver transplant. Some T cells may arise from the graft donor.

CDR3 loop: CARPPPGGEGEAFF. DNA of the CDR3: TGTGCCAGACCTCCGCCGGGGGGAGAGGGTGAAGCTTTCTTT. The V and J genes are TRBV5-3 and TRBJ1-1, with D possibly matching TRBD1 (5 bases). TRBV5-3 belongs to the ORF category, with a function that is uncertain. Between the trimmed V and J ends, which lost 7 bases and 7 bases, there was a span of 20 bases. The CDR3 covers 14 residues.